Below are 18 T cell receptor beta chains sequenced from a single sample in a study of identical twins. Each CDR3 protein gets one entry after TCRdb re-called the 5' RACE reads with MiXCR. The sample lists 1.5 million to 2 million distinct CDR3 sequences; under 35% were seen once. The sample was cord blood. These receptor sequences come from a newborn girl in good health.

This chain joins TRBV19 and TRBJ2-3; TRBD2 is a possible D gene (5 bases). The V end was cut by 7 bases, the J end by 5 bases, with 25 bases between. The CDR3 has 17 amino acids. CDR1 and CDR2 (germline): LNHDA, SQIVND (reference sequence). DNA of the CDR3: TGTGCCAGTACCACTCTAAAAGGGAGAGACGCCGGAGATACGCAGTATTTT. It is translated as CASTTLKGRDAGDTQYF. The variable domain in full, with the rest retrieved from reference TRBV19 and TRBJ2-3, is DGGITQSPKYLFRKEGQNVTLSCEQNLNHDAMYWYRQDPGQGLRLIYYSQIVNDFQKGDIAEGYSVSREKKESFPLTVTSAQKNPTAFYLCASTTLKGRDAGDTQYFGPGTRLTVL.

This chain joins TRBV12-3 or TRBV12-4 and TRBJ2-7; 8 nucleotides align to TRBD2. CDR3 length equals 18 residues. Trimming removed 4 bases from V and 7 bases from J; junction bases left unmatched: 21. CDR3 region: CASSSGPGIAGFYNEQYF. CDR3 bases: TGTGCCAGCAGTTCGGGCCCCGGTATAGCGGGGTTCTACAATGAGCAGTACTTC.

This clonotype was recorded a few times. The chain joins TRBV12-3 or TRBV12-4 to TRBJ2-1; 8 bases match TRBD2. The CDR3 length is 15 residues. The V gene end was trimmed by 3 bases and the J gene end by 6 bases; junction bases not matched to a gene: 7. CDR3 in amino acids: CASSFTGGPVNEQFF. The CDR3 coding sequence is TGTGCCAGCAGTTTTACGGGAGGGCCCGTCAATGAGCAGTTCTTC.

This clonotype came up a few times. The V and J genes are TRBV3-1 and TRBJ2-3; possible D gene TRBD2, 7 bases. This CDR3 region has 18 residues. V was shortened by 1 base and J by 0 bases, with 17 bases between the two germline ends. Germline V gene sequence: CDR1 LGHDT, CDR2 YNNKEL (reference sequence). CDR3: CASSQVRRGPTSTDTQYF. CDR3 nucleotide sequence: TGTGCCAGCAGCCAAGTTCGGCGGGGGCCGACTAGCACAGATACGCAGTATTTT.

Turning to this clonotype: This clone may be a read error of a much larger clone one base away. The chain uses TRBV12-3 or TRBV12-4 and TRBJ1-2; no clear D gene. The germline V and J ends were trimmed by 3 bases and 4 bases, with 9 bases remaining between them. The CDR3 extends over 13 amino acids. CDR3 DNA: TGTGCCAGCAGTTTTGGGGTTATCTATGGCTACACCTTC. Translated, it gives CASSFGVIYGYTF.

This clonotype showed up just a few times. The chain combines TRBV11-2 with TRBJ2-3, with D unclear. The V gene lost 2 bases and the J gene lost 0 bases, with 18 bases spanning the gap. This CDR3 contains 18 residues. CDR1 and CDR2 from the germline V gene are SGHAT and FQNNGV. Here the CDR3 reads CASSLRLYLFHSTDTQYF. In nucleotides, the CDR3 is TGTGCCAGCAGCTTAAGGCTTTACCTTTTCCATAGCACAGATACGCAGTATTTT.

The rearrangement links TRBV4-1 to TRBJ2-1; 9 bases are a match to TRBD1. Germline V gene lookup returns CDR1 MGHRA and CDR2 YSYEKL. Trimming at V came to 4 bases and at J to 0 bases, leaving 10 bases not matched to a gene. The CDR3 loop spans 18 amino acids. The CDR3 here is CASSLGRGQGSSYNEQFF. CDR3 DNA sequence: TGCGCCAGCAGCCTCGGGCGCGGACAGGGGAGCTCCTACAATGAGCAGTTCTTC.

The chain is built from TRBV7-2 and TRBJ2-1; D not certain. V was cut by 1 base and J by 12 bases, with 13 bases left in between. The CDR3 is 13 residues long. CDR1 is SGHTA, CDR2 FQGNSA, per germline. The CDR3 nucleotides are TGTGCCAGCAGCTTAGATGGGTCCCGATTGCAGTTCTTC. Protein: CASSLDGSRLQFF.

V gene TRBV3-1 combines with J gene TRBJ2-1; TRBD1 agrees at 9 bases. Trimming removed 6 bases from V and 4 bases from J; junction bases left unmatched: 7. Germline lookup yields CDR1 LGHDT and CDR2 YNNKEL (reference sequence). This CDR3 has 15 residues. CDR3 in DNA: TGTGCCAGCAGGCCCACAGGGGGCGAATACAATGAGCAGTTCTTC. This translates into CASRPTGGEYNEQFF.

The J gene is TRBJ1-2, the V gene TRBV20-1; D ambiguous. The V end was cut by 6 bases, the J end by 7 bases, with 9 bases between. CDR1 is DFQATT, CDR2 SNEGSKA, per germline (reference sequence). CDR3 length: 10 residues. The CDR3 DNA is TGCAGTGCCCCAATGGGTGGCTACACCTTC. This translates into CSAPMGGYTF.

The chain couples TRBV5-1 to TRBJ2-7; D unclear. Germline values: CDR1 SGHRS, CDR2 YFSETQ. The CDR3 runs 13 residues. Trimming removed 2 bases from V and 2 bases from J, with 8 bases in between. Here the CDR3 reads CASSFTNTYEQYF. In DNA form, the CDR3 reads TGCGCCAGCAGCTTCACTAATACCTACGAGCAGTACTTC. The full variable domain, completed using reference TRBV5-1 and TRBJ2-7, is KAGVTQTPRYLIKTRGQQVTLSCSPISGHRSVSWYQQTPGQGLQFLFEYFSETQRNKGNFPGRFSGRQFSNSRSEMNVSTLELGDSALYLCASSFTNTYEQYFGPGTRLTVT.

The J gene is TRBJ2-7, the V gene TRBV5-1; D call uncertain. The germline CDR1 and CDR2 sequences are SGHRS and YFSETQ. This CDR3 is 15 amino acids long. V shed 4 bases and J shed 2 bases, with 16 bases lying between them. The CDR3 loop is CASSPAAARTYEQYF. The DNA for the CDR3 is TGCGCCAGCAGCCCGGCAGCCGCCAGAACCTACGAGCAGTACTTC.

This clonotype was counted once. The rearrangement links TRBV28 to TRBJ1-3; maybe TRBD1 (6 bases). The CDR3 contains 18 residues. The V and J ends lost 6 bases and 2 bases respectively, with 23 bases between them. Per the germline V gene, CDR1 is MDHEN and CDR2 is SYDVKM. CDR3 in amino acids: CASSDHLRRTEAGNTIYF. In DNA, the CDR3 is TGTGCCAGCAGCGACCATCTTAGGAGGACAGAGGCTGGAAACACCATATATTTT.

This clonotype was detected only a few times. The chain recombines TRBV7-2 with TRBJ2-1; 7 bases are a match to TRBD2. The CDR3 runs 16 residues. Germline trimming cut 3 bases from V and 4 bases from J; bases unmatched to any gene: 9. CDR1 is SGHTA and CDR2 is FQGNSA in the germline V gene. Written as DNA, the CDR3 is TGTGCCAGCAGCTTTTATGGGAGGGCCATTTACAATGAGCAGTTCTTC. Amino acids: CASSFYGRAIYNEQFF.

In this sample, this clonotype turned up a few times. This chain connects TRBV20-1 to TRBJ1-4; the D is unclear. The tail of the sequence fits TRBJ2-2 better, so the J call may be wrong. This CDR3 is 14 amino acids long. The germline gives CDR1 DFQATT, CDR2 SNEGSKA (reference sequence). The CDR3 nucleotides read TGCAGTGCTAGAGAGGCAGGTGGCACCGGGGAGCTGTTTTTT. Amino acid sequence: CSAREAGGTGELFF.

V gene TRBV7-9 combines with J gene TRBJ2-1; TRBD2 matches 13 bases. The J call is uncertain, as TRBJ2-7 better fits the DNA end. Per germline, CDR1 SEHNR and CDR2 FQNEAQ (reference sequence). The CDR3 has 16 amino acids. As DNA, the CDR3 is TGTGCCAGCAGTCCTGGGACTAGCGGGACAGACAATGAGCAGTACTTC. As protein: CASSPGTSGTDNEQYF.

This clonotype was seen ten or more times. The chain recombines TRBV9 with TRBJ2-1, with D tentatively TRBD2 (6 bases). From germline, CDR1 is SGDLS and CDR2 YYNGEE. V was shortened by 3 bases and J by 4 bases, with 8 bases between the two germline ends. The CDR3 is 13 amino acids. The CDR3 bases are TGTGCCAGCAGCGCCGGGAGATACAATGAGCAGTTCTTC. Translating it yields CASSAGRYNEQFF.

This clonotype has a count of ten or more. V usage is TRBV13 and J usage is TRBJ2-7; D tentatively fits TRBD1 or TRBD2 (5 bases each). V was trimmed by 2 bases and J by 5 bases, leaving 7 bases between them. The germline CDR1 and CDR2 sequences are PRHDT and FYEKMQ (reference sequence). CDR3 length: 12 amino acids. DNA for the CDR3: TGTGCCAGCAGCTTATGGGGGAACGAGCAGTACTTC. It translates to CASSLWGNEQYF. Full variable domain (remainder filled in from reference TRBV13 and TRBJ2-7): AAGVIQSPRHLIKEKRETATLKCYPIPRHDTVYWYQQGPGQDPQFLISFYEKMQSDKGSIPDRFSAQQFSDYHSELNMSSLELGDSALYFCASSLWGNEQYFGPGTRLTVT.